The next 15 T cell receptor beta chains were all read from a single sample in a study of CD8 T cells in Susac syndrome. RNA was extracted with the RNeasy kit, and a quantity of about 0.5 to 1 ug was reverse transcribed using random hexamers. One entry per CDR3 protein, called by TCRdb with MiXCR from the immunoSEQ multiplex PCR reads. This sample yields about 180,000 distinct CDR3 sequences, of which 85% to 95% are seen a single time; around 0.1% belongs to the top ten. The sample was CD4+ T cells from PBMCs. All receptors derive from a human donor with Susac syndrome.

This chain links TRBV29-1 with TRBJ1-2, with TRBD1 identical over 8 bases. The V segment lost 6 bases and the J segment 7 bases; nucleotides outside the gene matches: 4. Per the germline V gene, CDR1 is SQVTM and CDR2 is ANQGSEA. CDR3 length: 11 residues. CDR3 loop: CSVEQGAGYTF. The CDR3 DNA follows: TGCAGCGTGGAGCAGGGGGCTGGCTACACCTTC.

The chain joins TRBV7-2 to TRBJ1-1; no firm D call. The CDR3 spans 11 residues. With 4 bases removed from V and 3 bases from J, the gap between germline ends came to 3 bases. CDR1 is SGHTA and CDR2 is FQGNSA in the germline V gene. The chain's CDR3 is CASSYDTEAFF. The CDR3 region has the DNA TGTGCCAGCAGCTATGACACTGAAGCTTTCTTT.

This clonotype is a singleton in its sample. V is TRBV10-3 and J is TRBJ1-2; no clear D. The CDR3 has 14 amino acids. The V gene lost 3 bases and the J gene lost 8 bases, with 16 bases spanning the gap. Per the germline V gene, CDR1 is ENHRY and CDR2 is SYGVKD. CDR3 nucleotide sequence: TGTGCCATCAGTGAAGACCCCACACTAGGAGGCTACACCTTC. It encodes CAISEDPTLGGYTF.

This chain uses TRBV27 with TRBJ2-7, with 10 bases that match TRBD1. The CDR3 has 14 amino acids. Germline V gene lookup returns CDR1 MNHEY and CDR2 SMNVEV (reference sequence). The junction had 6 bases not matched to a gene; V was cut back by 6 bases and J by 4 bases. The CDR3 sequence is CASRKTGGGYEQYF. Written as DNA, the CDR3 is TGTGCCAGCAGGAAGACAGGGGGCGGTTACGAGCAGTACTTC.

The chain is built from TRBV11-2 and TRBJ2-1; 7 bases are a match to TRBD2. The CDR3 totals 18 residues. Trimming took 5 bases from V and 5 from J; bases not matched to a gene: 18. From germline, CDR1 is SGHAT and CDR2 FQNNGV. The CDR3 nucleotides are TGTGCCAGCAGCACCGGCATGCTACTAGCGACCGATCACAATGAGCAGTTCTTC. This encodes CASSTGMLLATDHNEQFF.

The rearrangement uses TRBV6-5 and TRBJ2-2; TRBD1 matches 12 bases. The CDR3 extends over 17 amino acids. V lost 4 bases and J lost 3; bases outside the gene matches: 6. Looked up from germline, CDR1 is MNHEY and CDR2 is SVGAGI. DNA for the CDR3: TGTGCCAGCAGTTTACACCGGGACAGGGGGCACACCGGGGAGCTGTTTTTT. Residues: CASSLHRDRGHTGELFF.

About this clonotype: At one end, the junction sequence differs from germline, possibly due to a read error. The rearrangement links TRBV7-9 to TRBJ2-1, with TRBD2 matching over 7 bases. The CDR3 runs to 17 residues. The V gene's germline CDR1 is SEHNR and CDR2 FQNEAQ (reference sequence). The DNA of the CDR3 is TGTGCCAGCAACTTAGGAGATCGGGGGGACGCCTACAATGAGCAGTTCTTC. Residues: CASNLGDRGDAYNEQFF.

This clonotype was picked up a small number of times. The chain links TRBV7-3 to TRBJ1-1; no reliable D call. V was trimmed by 5 bases and J by 0 bases, leaving 7 bases between them. Germline CDR1 is SGHTA and CDR2 is FQGTGA. The CDR3 has 13 amino acids. CDR3 protein: CASSPTVNTEAFF. CDR3 bases: TGTGCCAGCAGCCCCACAGTGAACACTGAAGCTTTCTTT.

The CDR3 loop is CATSREPTAGSMNTEAFF. In DNA form, the CDR3 reads TGTGCCACCAGCAGAGAACCAACGGCAGGTTCTATGAACACTGAAGCTTTCTTT. The chain recombines TRBV15 with TRBJ1-1; D unclear. Between the trimmed V and J ends, which lost 0 bases and 0 bases, there was a span of 17 bases. The germline V gene encodes CDR1 LNHNV and CDR2 YYDKDF (reference sequence). The CDR3 loop spans 18 amino acids.

The rearrangement joins TRBV18 to TRBJ2-7; tentatively, D is TRBD1 (6 bases). The CDR3 has 14 amino acids. Germline-derived CDR1 and CDR2 are KGHSH and LQKENI. The V end was cut by 3 bases, the J end by 0 bases, with 9 bases between. DNA for the CDR3: TGTGCCAGCTCACCGAAGACAGGCTCCTACGAGCAGTACTTC. Its protein is CASSPKTGSYEQYF. The complete variable domain, with remaining parts taken from reference TRBV18 and TRBJ2-7, reads NAGVMQNPRHLVRRRGQEARLRCSPMKGHSHVYWYRQLPEEGLKFMVYLQKENIIDESGMPKERFSAEFPKEGPSILRIQQVVRGDSAAYFCASSPKTGSYEQYFGPGTRLTVT.

J is TRBJ1-5 and V is TRBV15; D may be TRBD1 (5 bases). The CDR3 covers 18 residues. V was shortened by 0 bases and J by 0 bases, with 15 bases between the two germline ends. Germline V gene data show CDR1 as LNHNV and CDR2 as YYDKDF (reference sequence). The CDR3: CATSRDIGDGGSNQPQHF. In DNA form, the CDR3 reads TGTGCCACCAGCAGAGATATAGGGGACGGAGGTAGCAATCAGCCCCAGCATTTT.

The V call is TRBV28, the J call TRBJ1-1; D remains ambiguous. The germline V and J ends were trimmed by 4 bases and 6 bases, with 9 bases remaining between them. Germline V gene sequence: CDR1 MDHEN, CDR2 SYDVKM. The CDR3 consists of 12 residues. CDR3: CASSSRFSEAFF. The CDR3 DNA sequence: TGTGCCAGCAGTTCGAGGTTTTCTGAAGCTTTCTTT.

The V call is TRBV7-2, the J call TRBJ1-1, with D perhaps TRBD1 (6 bases). Trimming removed 2 bases at V and 1 base at J, with 14 bases between. The CDR3 covers 16 residues. The germline CDR1 and CDR2 sequences are SGHTA and FQGNSA. The DNA of the CDR3 is TGTGCCAGCAGCTTACCAGGGGATAGTGCGAACACTGAAGCTTTCTTT. This encodes CASSLPGDSANTEAFF.

V gene TRBV5-6 combines with J gene TRBJ2-3, with D perhaps matching TRBD1 or TRBD2 (6 bases each). The CDR3 runs 16 residues. Germline loops: CDR1 SGHDT, CDR2 YYEEEE. The ends were cut back, 5 bases at V and 10 bases at J, with 26 bases in the middle. The CDR3 protein is CASSTPREGGRSPQYF. CDR3 in DNA: TGTGCCAGCAGTACCCCGAGGGAAGGGGGGAGATCCCCGCAGTATTTT.

The CDR3 here is CASSQTGTSGNTIYF. CDR3 nucleotides: TGTGCCAGCAGCCAGACAGGGACCTCTGGAAACACCATATATTTT. The V and J genes are TRBV3-1 and TRBJ1-3, with TRBD1 matching 7 bases. The J segment lost 0 bases and the V segment lost 3 bases, leaving 2 bases of the junction unmatched. The germline CDR1 and CDR2 sequences are LGHDT and YNNKEL (reference sequence). CDR3 length: 15 residues.